The sequence of this TCR beta chain was determined in a study of cytomegalovirus exposure and HLA in healthy donors. The CDR3 is made up of 16 amino acids. The germline V gene has CDR1 SSHAT and CDR2 FNYEAQ (reference sequence). To note about this clone: Its antigen is not identified. One junction end does not reproduce the germline sequence, and a read error may be involved.

Vbeta (60) and Jbeta (13) primers were used in the PCR. Only in-frame clones appear in the TCRdb table, and some are missing; sequencing was by immunoSEQ multiplex PCR. The sample carries some 200,000 clones, 80% to 85% recorded once. Study-wide results and caveats: A reported reduction in N-insertions relative to the roughly 710-donor mean was seen in an Asian-associated ancestry cluster in a later analysis. Sequences of the TCR beta chain were said to predict the HLA-A and HLA-B alleles of most subjects accurately. Roughly uniform depth of sequencing across donors was assumed in presence/absence analyses.

The chain employs TRBV7-7 and TRBJ1-5; tentatively, D is TRBD1 (6 bases). The receptor comes from a boy younger than 10 in good health and CMV-seronegative. The sample comprised PBMCs. The CDR3 coding sequence is TGTGCTAGCAGCTTAGCGCTGGGGGCTCGGGGTCAGCCCCAGCATTTT. Protein product: CASSLALGARGQPQHF.